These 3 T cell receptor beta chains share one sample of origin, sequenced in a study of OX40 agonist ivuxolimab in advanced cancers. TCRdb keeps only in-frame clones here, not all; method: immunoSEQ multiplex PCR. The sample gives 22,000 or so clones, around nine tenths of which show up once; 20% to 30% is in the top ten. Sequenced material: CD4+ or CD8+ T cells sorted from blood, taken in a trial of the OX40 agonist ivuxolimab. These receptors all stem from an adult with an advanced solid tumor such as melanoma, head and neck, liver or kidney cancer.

In nucleotides, the CDR3 is TGCGCCAGCAGCCAAGCTGAGGGACTCAATCAGCCCCAGCATTTT. Protein sequence: CASSQAEGLNQPQHF. The chain joins TRBV4-1 to TRBJ1-5; maybe TRBD1 (5 bases). The CDR3 runs 15 residues. Trimming shortened V by 1 base and J by 3 bases, and 10 bases separated the two germline ends. Germline assignment: CDR1 MGHRA and CDR2 YSYEKL.

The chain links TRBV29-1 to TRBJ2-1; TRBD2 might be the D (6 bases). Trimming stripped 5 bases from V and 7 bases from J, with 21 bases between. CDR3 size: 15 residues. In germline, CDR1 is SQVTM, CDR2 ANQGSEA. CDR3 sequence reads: CSVPNTREVGNEQFF. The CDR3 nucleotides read TGCAGCGTTCCAAACACCAGGGAGGTAGGGAATGAGCAGTTCTTC.

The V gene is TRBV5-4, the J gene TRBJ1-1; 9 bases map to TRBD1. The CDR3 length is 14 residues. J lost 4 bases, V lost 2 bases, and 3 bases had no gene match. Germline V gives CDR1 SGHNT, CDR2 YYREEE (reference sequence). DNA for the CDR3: TGTGCCAGCAGCTTTGGGACAGGGCTCACTGAAGCTTTCTTT. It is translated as CASSFGTGLTEAFF.